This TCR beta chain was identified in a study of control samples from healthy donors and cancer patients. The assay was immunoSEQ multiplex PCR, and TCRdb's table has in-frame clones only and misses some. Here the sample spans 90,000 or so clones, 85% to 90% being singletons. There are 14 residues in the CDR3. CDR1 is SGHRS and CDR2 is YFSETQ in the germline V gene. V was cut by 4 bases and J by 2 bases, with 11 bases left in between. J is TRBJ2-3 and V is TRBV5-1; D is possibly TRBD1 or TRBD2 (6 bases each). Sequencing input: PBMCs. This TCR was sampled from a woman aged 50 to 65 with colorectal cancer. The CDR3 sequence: CASSGGRLTDTQYF. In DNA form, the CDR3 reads TGCGCCAGCAGCGGGGGGCGGCTCACAGATACGCAGTATTTT.